This T cell receptor beta chain stems from a study of T cells in Graves' hyperthyroidism and ophthalmopathy. It was RNA transcripts that yielded the amplified TCR beta CDR3 regions. The TCR CDR3 first-round RT-PCR relied on the HTBI primer set. Each CDR3 protein is one row after TCRdb ran MiXCR on the multiplex PCR reads. Found here are 620,000 or so distinct CDR3 sequences, more than 14% of them singletons; the top ten hold 12%. After removal of 3 bases from V and 7 bases from J, the junction contained 2 bases not matched to a gene. CDR3 size: 15 residues. Per the germline V gene, CDR1 is LNHDA and CDR2 is SQIVND (reference sequence). Ten or more counts support this clonotype. Its specificity is not known. Whole-study findings and limits: Most thyroid clonotypes expanded above 0.001 were also detected in blood.

The sequence derives from a woman between 50 and 59 years old with Graves' ophthalmopathy. The specimen sequenced was blood. The chain has TRBV19 and TRBJ2-1; 14 bases align to TRBD2. DNA for the CDR3: TGTGCCAGTAGTATCGGGACTAGCGGGAGTAATGAGCAGTTCTTC. As protein: CASSIGTSGSNEQFF.